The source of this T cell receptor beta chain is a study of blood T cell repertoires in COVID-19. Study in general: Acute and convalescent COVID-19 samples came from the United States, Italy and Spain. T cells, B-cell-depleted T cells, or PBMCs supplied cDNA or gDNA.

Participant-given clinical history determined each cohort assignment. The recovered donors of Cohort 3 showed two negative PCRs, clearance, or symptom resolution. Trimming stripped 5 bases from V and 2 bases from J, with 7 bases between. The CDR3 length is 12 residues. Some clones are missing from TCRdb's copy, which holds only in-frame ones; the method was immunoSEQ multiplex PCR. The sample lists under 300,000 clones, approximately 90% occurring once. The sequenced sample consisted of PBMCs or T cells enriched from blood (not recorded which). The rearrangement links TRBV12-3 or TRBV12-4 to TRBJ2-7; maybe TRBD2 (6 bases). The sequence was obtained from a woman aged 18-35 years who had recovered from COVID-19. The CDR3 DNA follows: TGTGCCAGCAGTGGGGGGACCTACGAGCAGTACTTC. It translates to CASSGGTYEQYF.